The present T cell receptor beta chain was sequenced within a study of tissue T cells after allogeneic stem cell transplantation. Study-wide points: Within patients, tissue anatomy strongly shaped TCR repertoire composition.

Produced via immunoSEQ multiplex PCR; TCRdb's table is partial and in-frame only. The repertoire holds roughly 30,000 clones, with 85% as singletons. To note about this clone: Its antigen is unknown.

V lost 3 bases and J lost 0, with 13 bases in between. This CDR3 has 17 residues. Germline V gives CDR1 SGDLS, CDR2 YYNGEE. The V gene is TRBV9, the J gene TRBJ1-6, with D possibly TRBD1 on 6 matching bases. Sequenced material: blood, taken before transplantation. This sequence was found in a woman between 18 and 55 years old who later had graft-versus-host disease after an allogeneic stem cell transplant. The CDR3, as DNA: TGTGCCAGCAGCGCCCGGACAGCCCACTCCTATAATTCACCCCTCCACTTT. Translating it yields CASSARTAHSYNSPLHF. Full variable domain (missing parts from reference TRBV9 and TRBJ1-6): DSGVTQTPKHLITATGQRVTLRCSPRSGDLSVYWYQQSLDQGLQFLIQYYNGEERAKGNILERFSAQQFPDLHSELNLSSLELGDSALYFCASSARTAHSYNSPLHFGNGTRLTVT.